This T cell receptor beta chain is from a study of cytomegalovirus exposure and HLA in healthy donors. Findings and limits, study-wide: It was shown in a later analysis that HLA-associated TCR beta chains were more clonally expanded than other, equally common chains. The classifier reportedly diagnosed cytomegalovirus status with high sensitivity and specificity. With later analysis, a missense DCLRE1C variant became linked to TCR beta V- and J-gene trimming.

The CDR3 is 10 amino acids. Germline V gene lookup returns CDR1 MDHEN and CDR2 SYDVKM. Trimming removed 11 bases from V and 7 bases from J, with 11 bases in between. Concerning this clone itself: Its antigen is unknown.

The PCR was carried out with 60 Vbeta primers and 13 Jbeta primers. Generated by immunoSEQ multiplex PCR, the TCRdb table keeps only in-frame clones and is missing some. The sample table includes tens of thousands of clones. What was sequenced was PBMCs. This clonotype was obtained from a man aged 18 to 30 in good health and CMV-seropositive. The chain joins TRBV28 to TRBJ1-1; TRBD1 is a possible D gene (5 bases). This CDR3 reads CAWGGDEAFF. The CDR3, as DNA: TGTGCCTGGGGCGGAGATGAAGCTTTCTTT. Drawing the rest from reference TRBV28 and TRBJ1-1, the complete variable domain is DVKVTQSSRYLVKRTGEKVFLECVQDMDHENMFWYRQDPGLGLRLIYFSYDVKMKEKGDIPEGYSVSREKKERFSLILESASTNQTSMYLCAWGGDEAFFGQGTRLTVV.